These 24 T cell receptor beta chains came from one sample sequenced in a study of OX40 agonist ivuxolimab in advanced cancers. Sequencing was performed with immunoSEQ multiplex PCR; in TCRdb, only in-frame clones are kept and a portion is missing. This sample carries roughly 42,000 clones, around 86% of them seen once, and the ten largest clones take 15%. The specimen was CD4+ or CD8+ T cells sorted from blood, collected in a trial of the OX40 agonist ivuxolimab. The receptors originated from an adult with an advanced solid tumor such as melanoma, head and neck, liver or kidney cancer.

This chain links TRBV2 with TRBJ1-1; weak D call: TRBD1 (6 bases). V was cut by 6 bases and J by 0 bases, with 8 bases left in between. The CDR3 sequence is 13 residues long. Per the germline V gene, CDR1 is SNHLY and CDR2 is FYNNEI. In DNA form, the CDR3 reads TGTGCCAGCAGACAGGGCATGAACACTGAAGCTTTCTTT. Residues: CASRQGMNTEAFF.

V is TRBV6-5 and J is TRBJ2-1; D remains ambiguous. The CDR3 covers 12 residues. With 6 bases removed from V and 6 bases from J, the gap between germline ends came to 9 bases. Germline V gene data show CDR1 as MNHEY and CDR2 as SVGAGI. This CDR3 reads CASSRAGNEQFF. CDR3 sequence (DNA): TGTGCCAGCAGCCGGGCCGGCAATGAGCAGTTCTTC.

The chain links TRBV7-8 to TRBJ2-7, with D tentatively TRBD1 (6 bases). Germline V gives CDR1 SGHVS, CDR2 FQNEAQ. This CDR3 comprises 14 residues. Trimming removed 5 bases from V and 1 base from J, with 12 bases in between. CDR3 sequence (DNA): TGTGCCAGCAGCCCCGGGACATTATCCTACGAGCAGTACTTC. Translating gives CASSPGTLSYEQYF.

This CDR3 is CASSPSDRGWKYEQYF. CDR3 nucleotide sequence: TGTGCCAGCAGTCCCTCTGACAGGGGGTGGAAGTACGAGCAGTACTTC. The V and J genes are TRBV27 and TRBJ2-7, with TRBD1 matching over 9 bases. The CDR3 consists of 16 residues. Germline trimming cut 5 bases from V and 4 bases from J; bases unmatched to any gene: 12. Germline V gene data show CDR1 as MNHEY and CDR2 as SMNVEV (reference sequence).

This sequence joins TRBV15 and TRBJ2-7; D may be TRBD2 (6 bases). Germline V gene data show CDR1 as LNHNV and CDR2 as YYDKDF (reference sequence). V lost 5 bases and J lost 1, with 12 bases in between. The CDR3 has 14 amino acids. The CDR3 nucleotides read TGTGCCACCAGCGGCGGGACTGATTCCTACGAGCAGTACTTC. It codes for CATSGGTDSYEQYF.

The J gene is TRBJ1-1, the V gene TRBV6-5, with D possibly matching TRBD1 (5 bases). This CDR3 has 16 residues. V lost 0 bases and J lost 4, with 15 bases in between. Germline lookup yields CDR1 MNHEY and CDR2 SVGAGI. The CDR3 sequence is CASSYSEYIGATEAFF. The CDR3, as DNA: TGTGCCAGCAGTTACTCGGAGTACATTGGGGCCACTGAAGCTTTCTTT.

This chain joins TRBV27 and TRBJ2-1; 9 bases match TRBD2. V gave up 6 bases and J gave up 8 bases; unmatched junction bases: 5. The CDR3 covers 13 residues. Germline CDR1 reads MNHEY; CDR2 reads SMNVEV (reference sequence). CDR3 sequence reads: CASRWREGYEQFF. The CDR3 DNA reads TGTGCCAGCAGGTGGCGGGAGGGTTATGAGCAGTTCTTC.

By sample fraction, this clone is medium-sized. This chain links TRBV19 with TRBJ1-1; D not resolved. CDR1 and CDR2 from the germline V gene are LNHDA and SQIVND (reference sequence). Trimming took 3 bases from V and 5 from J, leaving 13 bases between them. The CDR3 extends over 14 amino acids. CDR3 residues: CASSIGGPPTEAFF. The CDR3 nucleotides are TGTGCCAGTAGTATTGGAGGACCTCCAACTGAAGCTTTCTTT.

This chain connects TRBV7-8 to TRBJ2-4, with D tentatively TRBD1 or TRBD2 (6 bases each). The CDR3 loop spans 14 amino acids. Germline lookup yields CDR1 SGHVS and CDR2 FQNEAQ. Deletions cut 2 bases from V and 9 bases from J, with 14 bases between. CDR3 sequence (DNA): TGTGCCAGCAGCTTAAGGGTGGGGGGCGGCATTCAGTACTTC. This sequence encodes CASSLRVGGGIQYF.

CDR3 region: CASRTSGGLDTQYF. CDR3 bases: TGTGCCAGCAGGACTAGCGGGGGACTAGATACGCAGTATTTT. The chain recombines TRBV6-5 with TRBJ2-3, with 12 bases identical to TRBD2. This CDR3 has 14 amino acids. Germline V gene data show CDR1 as MNHEY and CDR2 as SVGAGI. V lost 6 bases, J lost 5 bases, and 3 bases stayed unmatched.

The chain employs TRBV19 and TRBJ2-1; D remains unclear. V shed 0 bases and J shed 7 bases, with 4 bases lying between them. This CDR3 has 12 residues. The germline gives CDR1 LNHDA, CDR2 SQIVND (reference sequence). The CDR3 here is CASSIEWNEQFF. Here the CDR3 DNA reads TGTGCCAGTAGTATAGAGTGGAATGAGCAGTTCTTC.

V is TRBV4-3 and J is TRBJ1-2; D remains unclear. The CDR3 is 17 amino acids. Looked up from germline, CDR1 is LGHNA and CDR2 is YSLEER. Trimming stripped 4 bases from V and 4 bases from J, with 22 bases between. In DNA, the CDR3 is TGCGCCAGCAGCCCTACTACAGCTCCGATAACGGTCTATGGCTACACCTTC. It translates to CASSPTTAPITVYGYTF.

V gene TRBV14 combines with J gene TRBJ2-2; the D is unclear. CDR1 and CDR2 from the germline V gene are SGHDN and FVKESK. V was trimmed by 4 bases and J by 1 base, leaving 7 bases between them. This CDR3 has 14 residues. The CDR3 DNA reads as TGTGCCAGCAGCCCTCTGATGAACACCGGGGAGCTGTTTTTT. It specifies CASSPLMNTGELFF.

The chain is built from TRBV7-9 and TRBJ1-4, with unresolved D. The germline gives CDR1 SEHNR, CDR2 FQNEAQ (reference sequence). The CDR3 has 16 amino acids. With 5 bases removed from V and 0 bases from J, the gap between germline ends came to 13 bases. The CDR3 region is CASSPRTDPTNEKLFF. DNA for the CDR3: TGTGCCAGCAGCCCACGGACCGATCCAACTAATGAAAAACTGTTTTTT.

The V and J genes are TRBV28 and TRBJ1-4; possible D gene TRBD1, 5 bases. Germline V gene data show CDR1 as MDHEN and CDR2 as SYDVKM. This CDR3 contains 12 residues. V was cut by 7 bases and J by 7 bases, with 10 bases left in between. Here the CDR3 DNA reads TGTGCCAGCAAGGATGGGACTGAAAAACTGTTTTTT. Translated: CASKDGTEKLFF. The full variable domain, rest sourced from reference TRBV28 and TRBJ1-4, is DVKVTQSSRYLVKRTGEKVFLECVQDMDHENMFWYRQDPGLGLRLIYFSYDVKMKEKGDIPEGYSVSREKKERFSLILESASTNQTSMYLCASKDGTEKLFFGSGTQLSVL.

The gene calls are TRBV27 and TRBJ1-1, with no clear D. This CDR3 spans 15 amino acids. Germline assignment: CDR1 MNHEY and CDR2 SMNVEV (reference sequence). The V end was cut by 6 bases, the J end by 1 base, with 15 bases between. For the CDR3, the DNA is TGTGCCAGCAGACTCATGGGCCAGGCGAACACTGAAGCTTTCTTT. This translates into CASRLMGQANTEAFF.

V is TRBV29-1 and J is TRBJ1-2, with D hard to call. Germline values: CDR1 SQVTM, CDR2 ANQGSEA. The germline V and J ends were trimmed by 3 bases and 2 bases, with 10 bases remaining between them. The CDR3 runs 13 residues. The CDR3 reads CSVELVSNYGYTF. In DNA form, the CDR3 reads TGCAGCGTTGAGCTCGTCTCCAACTATGGCTACACCTTC.

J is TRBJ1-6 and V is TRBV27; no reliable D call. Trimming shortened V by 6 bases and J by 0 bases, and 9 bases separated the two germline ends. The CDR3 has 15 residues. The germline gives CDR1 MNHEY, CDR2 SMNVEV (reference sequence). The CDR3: CASRGLSSYNSPLHF. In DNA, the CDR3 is TGTGCCAGCAGGGGCCTGAGCTCCTATAATTCACCCCTCCACTTT.

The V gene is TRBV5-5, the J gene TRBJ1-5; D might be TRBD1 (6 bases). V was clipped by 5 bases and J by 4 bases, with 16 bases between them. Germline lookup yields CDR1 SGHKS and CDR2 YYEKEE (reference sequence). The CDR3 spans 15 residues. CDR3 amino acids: CASRTSGATNQPQHF. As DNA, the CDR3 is TGTGCCAGCAGAACCTCAGGGGCGACTAATCAGCCCCAGCATTTT. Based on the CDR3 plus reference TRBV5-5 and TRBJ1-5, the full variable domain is DAGVTQSPTHLIKTRGQQVTLRCSPISGHKSVSWYQQVLGQGPQFIFQYYEKEERGRGNFPDRFSARQFPNYSSELNVNALLLGDSALYLCASRTSGATNQPQHFGDGTRLSIL.

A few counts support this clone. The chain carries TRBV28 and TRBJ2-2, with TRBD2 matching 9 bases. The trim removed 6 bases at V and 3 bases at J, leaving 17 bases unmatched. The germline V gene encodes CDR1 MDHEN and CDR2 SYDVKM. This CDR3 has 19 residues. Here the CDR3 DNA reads TGTGCCAGCAGGAAAAACTTGGACTCGGGACTAGCTTACACCGGGGAGCTGTTTTTT. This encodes CASRKNLDSGLAYTGELFF.

DNA of the CDR3: TGTGCCAGCATCCAGACAGCTATGGTTGATGGCTACACCTTC. Translated: CASIQTAMVDGYTF. The chain links TRBV6-5 to TRBJ1-2; D is perhaps TRBD1 (5 bases). V was clipped by 7 bases and J by 6 bases, with 18 bases between them. CDR3 length: 14 amino acids. Germline-derived CDR1 and CDR2 are MNHEY and SVGAGI.

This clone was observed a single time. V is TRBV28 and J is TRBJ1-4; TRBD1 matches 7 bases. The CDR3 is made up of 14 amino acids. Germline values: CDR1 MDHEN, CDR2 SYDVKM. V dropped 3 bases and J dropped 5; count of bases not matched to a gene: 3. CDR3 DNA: TGTGCCAGCAGTTTTGCACAGGGGAATGAAAAACTGTTTTTT. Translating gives CASSFAQGNEKLFF.

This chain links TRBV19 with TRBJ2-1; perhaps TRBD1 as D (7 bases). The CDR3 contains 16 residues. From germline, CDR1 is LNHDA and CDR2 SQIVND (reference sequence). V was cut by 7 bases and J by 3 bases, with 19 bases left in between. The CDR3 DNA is TGTGCCAGTATTCCCTCACCGGGGGACAGCTACAATGAGCAGTTCTTC. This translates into CASIPSPGDSYNEQFF.

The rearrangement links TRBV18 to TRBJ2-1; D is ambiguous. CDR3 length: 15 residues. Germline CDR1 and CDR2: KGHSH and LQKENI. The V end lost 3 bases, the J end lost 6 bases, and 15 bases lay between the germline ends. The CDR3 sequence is CASSPPRYGVNEQFF. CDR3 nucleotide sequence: TGTGCCAGCTCACCGCCCAGGTATGGGGTCAATGAGCAGTTCTTC.